Shown below are 12 T cell receptor beta chains from a single sample sequenced in a study of T cells after posttransplantation cyclophosphamide. Data came from immunoSEQ multiplex PCR; TCRdb stores just in-frame clones and leaves some out. This sample has some 22,000 clones, with roughly 82% found just once. The sample comprised PBMCs. The origin of the receptors is a woman aged 60 to 75 with a blood cancer, CMV-positive, and with a related stem cell donor.

This clone was detected a few times. The chain carries TRBV10-3 and TRBJ2-1; TRBD2 matches at 9 bases. The CDR3 has 14 amino acids. Germline CDR1 reads ENHRY; CDR2 reads SYGVKD. With V trimmed by 4 bases and J by 9 bases, 7 bases remained unmatched. The CDR3 here is CAISVLAGAGEQFF. In nucleotides, the CDR3 is TGTGCCATCAGTGTTTTAGCGGGAGCGGGTGAGCAGTTCTTC.

The gene calls are TRBV7-2 and TRBJ1-4; D may be TRBD1 (6 bases). Trimming pared 1 base from V and 3 bases from J, leaving 12 bases between. The length of the CDR3 is 16 residues. Germline V gene sequence: CDR1 SGHTA, CDR2 FQGNSA. DNA for the CDR3: TGTGCCAGCAGCTTAGGGGGGGGCGCGTCTAATGAAAAACTGTTTTTT. Its translation: CASSLGGGASNEKLFF.

V is TRBV10-3 and J is TRBJ2-7, with 14 bases lining up with TRBD2. The J segment lost 5 bases and the V segment lost 7 bases, leaving 4 bases of the junction unmatched. This CDR3 has 14 amino acids. Germline assignment: CDR1 ENHRY and CDR2 SYGVKD. For the CDR3, the DNA is TGTGCCATCACCCCGGGACTAGCGGGAGACGAGCAGTACTTC. Its translation is CAITPGLAGDEQYF.

The table lists this clone with a count of one. This chain links TRBV5-1 with TRBJ2-2; no definite D call. Germline assignment: CDR1 SGHRS and CDR2 YFSETQ. V lost 0 bases to trimming and J lost 0 bases, with 9 bases between them. The CDR3 covers 16 residues. CDR3 amino acids: CASSLGNTANTGELFF. The CDR3 DNA reads TGCGCCAGCAGCTTGGGGAACACAGCGAACACCGGGGAGCTGTTTTTT.

The V and J genes are TRBV11-2 and TRBJ2-7; D possibly corresponds to TRBD2 (5 bases). Between the trimmed V and J ends, which lost 7 bases and 1 base, there was a span of 14 bases. Germline CDR1 SGHAT, CDR2 FQNNGV. The CDR3 has 14 residues. Here the CDR3 reads CASTPLWESYEQYF. DNA for the CDR3: TGTGCCAGCACCCCTTTGTGGGAGTCCTACGAGCAGTACTTC.

The V gene is TRBV19, the J gene TRBJ1-1; D perhaps matches TRBD1 (5 bases). This CDR3 region has 13 residues. Looked up from germline, CDR1 is LNHDA and CDR2 is SQIVND (reference sequence). Trimming cost V 7 bases and J 4 bases, with 13 bases left between them. CDR3 DNA: TGTGCCAGTATTATGTCTAGGGGCACTGAAGCTTTCTTT. Encoded protein: CASIMSRGTEAFF.

The rearrangement joins TRBV5-8 to TRBJ1-4; 9 bases are shared with TRBD1. The junction had 9 bases not matched to a gene; V was cut back by 4 bases and J by 8 bases. Germline V gene sequence: CDR1 SGHTS, CDR2 YDEGEE. This CDR3 contains 15 residues. The CDR3 region is CASSRINRGQEKLFF. The CDR3 nucleotides are TGTGCCAGCAGCCGAATTAACAGGGGGCAAGAAAAACTGTTTTTT.

The gene calls are TRBV27 and TRBJ1-1; perhaps TRBD1 as D (5 bases). The germline CDR1 and CDR2 sequences are MNHEY and SMNVEV (reference sequence). The CDR3 has 16 amino acids. With 6 bases removed from V and 4 bases from J, the gap between germline ends came to 21 bases. In DNA form, the CDR3 reads TGTGCCAGCAGCCCCGCGGGACCGACGGGCGGCACTGAAGCTTTCTTT. Translation gives CASSPAGPTGGTEAFF.

The CDR3 spells CASSRQGVTDTQYF. CDR3 sequence (DNA): TGTGCCAGCAGCAGACAGGGGGTCACAGATACGCAGTATTTT. V and J are TRBV5-4 and TRBJ2-3; 9 nucleotides line up with TRBD1. The V and J ends lost 4 bases and 2 bases, in that order; junction bases with no gene match: 2. Germline CDR1 reads SGHNT; CDR2 reads YYREEE (reference sequence). The CDR3 totals 14 residues.

The CDR3 region has the DNA TGTGCCAGCAGTGACGATTGGGACAGGGGTAGGGTTGAAGAGACCCAGTACTTC. Translation gives CASSDDWDRGRVEETQYF. The gene calls are TRBV2 and TRBJ2-5; 10 bases map to TRBD1. V lost 3 bases, J lost 3 bases, and 13 bases stayed unmatched. The CDR3 runs 18 residues. Germline CDR1 SNHLY, CDR2 FYNNEI. Supplemented by reference TRBV2 and TRBJ2-5, the full variable domain reads EPEVTQTPSHQVTQMGQEVILRCVPISNHLYFYWYRQILGQKVEFLVSFYNNEISEKSEIFDDQFSVERPDGSNFTLKIRSTKLEDSAMYFCASSDDWDRGRVEETQYFGPGTRLLVL.

The rearrangement uses TRBV6-6 and TRBJ2-3; 10 bases are shared with TRBD2. CDR1 MNHNY and CDR2 SVGAGI come from the germline V gene (reference sequence). The V segment lost 10 bases and the J segment 6 bases; nucleotides outside the gene matches: 16. The length of the CDR3 is 16 residues. The DNA for the CDR3 is TGTGCCACCCTACCCCCCCGGACTAGCGGTCGCGATACGCAGTATTTT. This gives the protein CATLPPRTSGRDTQYF.

This clone was observed a few times. The chain combines TRBV5-6 with TRBJ2-3, with 8 positions matching TRBD2. With 1 base clipped from V and 6 bases from J, the junction kept 4 bases outside the gene matches. This CDR3 spans 14 amino acids. Per germline, CDR1 SGHDT and CDR2 YYEEEE. The CDR3, as DNA: TGTGCCAGCAGCTTGACGGCTAGCGGGGATACGCAGTATTTT. Amino acid sequence: CASSLTASGDTQYF. Full variable domain (missing parts from reference TRBV5-6 and TRBJ2-3): DAGVTQSPTHLIKTRGQQVTLRCSPKSGHDTVSWYQQALGQGPQFIFQYYEEEERQRGNFPDRFSGHQFPNYSSELNVNALLLGDSALYLCASSLTASGDTQYFGPGTRLTVL.